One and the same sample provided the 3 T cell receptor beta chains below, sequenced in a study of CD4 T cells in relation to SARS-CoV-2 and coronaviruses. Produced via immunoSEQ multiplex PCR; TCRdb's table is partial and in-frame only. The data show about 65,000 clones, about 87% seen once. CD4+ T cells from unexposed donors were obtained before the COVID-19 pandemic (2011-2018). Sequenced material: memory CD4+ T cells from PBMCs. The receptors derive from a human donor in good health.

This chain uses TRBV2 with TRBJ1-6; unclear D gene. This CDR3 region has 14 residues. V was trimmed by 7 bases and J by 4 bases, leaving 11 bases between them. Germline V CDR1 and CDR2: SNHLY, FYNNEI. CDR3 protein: CASTEEGYNSPLHF. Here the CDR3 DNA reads TGTGCCAGCACCGAGGAAGGGTATAATTCACCCCTCCACTTT.

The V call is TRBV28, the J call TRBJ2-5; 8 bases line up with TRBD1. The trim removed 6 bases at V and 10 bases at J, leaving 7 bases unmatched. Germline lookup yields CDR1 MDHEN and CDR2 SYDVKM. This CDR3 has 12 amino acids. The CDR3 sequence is CASSRGRIGQYF. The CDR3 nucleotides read TGTGCCAGCAGCAGGGGGCGTATCGGCCAGTACTTC.

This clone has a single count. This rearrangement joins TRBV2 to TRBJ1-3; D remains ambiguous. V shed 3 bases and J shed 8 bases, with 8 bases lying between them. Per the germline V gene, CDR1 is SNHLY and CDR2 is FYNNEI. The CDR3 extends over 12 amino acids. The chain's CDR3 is CASSEEGYTIYF. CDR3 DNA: TGTGCCAGCAGTGAGGAGGGATACACCATATATTTT.